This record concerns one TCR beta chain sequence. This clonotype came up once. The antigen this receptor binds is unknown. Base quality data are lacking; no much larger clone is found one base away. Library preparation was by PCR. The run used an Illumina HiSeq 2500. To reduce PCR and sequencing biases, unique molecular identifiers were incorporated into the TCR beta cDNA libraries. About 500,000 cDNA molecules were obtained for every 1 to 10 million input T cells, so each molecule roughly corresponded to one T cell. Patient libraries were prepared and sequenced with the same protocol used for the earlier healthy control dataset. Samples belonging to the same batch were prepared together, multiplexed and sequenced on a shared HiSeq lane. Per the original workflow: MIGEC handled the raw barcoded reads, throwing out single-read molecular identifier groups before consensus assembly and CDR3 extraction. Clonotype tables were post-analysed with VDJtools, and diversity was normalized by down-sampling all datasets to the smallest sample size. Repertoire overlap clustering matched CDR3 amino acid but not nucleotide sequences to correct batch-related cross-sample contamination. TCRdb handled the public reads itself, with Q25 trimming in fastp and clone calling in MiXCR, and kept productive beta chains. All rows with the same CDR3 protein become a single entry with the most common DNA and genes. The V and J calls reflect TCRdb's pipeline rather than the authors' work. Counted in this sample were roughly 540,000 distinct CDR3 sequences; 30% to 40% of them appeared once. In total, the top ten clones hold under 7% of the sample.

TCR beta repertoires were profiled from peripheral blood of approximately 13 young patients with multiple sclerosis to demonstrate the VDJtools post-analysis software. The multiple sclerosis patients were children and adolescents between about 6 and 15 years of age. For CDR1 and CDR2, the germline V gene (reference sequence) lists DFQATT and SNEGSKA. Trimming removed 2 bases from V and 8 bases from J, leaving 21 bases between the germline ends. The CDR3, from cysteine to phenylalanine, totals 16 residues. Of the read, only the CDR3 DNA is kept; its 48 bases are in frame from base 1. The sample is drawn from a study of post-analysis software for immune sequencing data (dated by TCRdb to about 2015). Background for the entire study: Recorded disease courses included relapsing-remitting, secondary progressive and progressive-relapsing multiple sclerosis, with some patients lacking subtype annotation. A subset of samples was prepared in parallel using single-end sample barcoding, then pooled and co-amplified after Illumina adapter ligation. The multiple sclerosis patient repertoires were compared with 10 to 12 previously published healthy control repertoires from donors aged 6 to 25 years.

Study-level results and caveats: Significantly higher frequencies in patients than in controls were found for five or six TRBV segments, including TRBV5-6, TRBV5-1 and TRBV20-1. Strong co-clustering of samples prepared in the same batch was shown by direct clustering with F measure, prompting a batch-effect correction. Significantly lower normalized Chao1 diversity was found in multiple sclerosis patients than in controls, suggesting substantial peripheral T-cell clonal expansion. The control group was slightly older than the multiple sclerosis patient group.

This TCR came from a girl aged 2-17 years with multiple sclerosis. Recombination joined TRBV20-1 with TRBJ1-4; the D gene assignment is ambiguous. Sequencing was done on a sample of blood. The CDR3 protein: CSARSSLWGEGEKLFF. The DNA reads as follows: TGCAGTGCTAGATCCTCGTTGTGGGGTGAGGGCGAAAAACTGTTTTTT.